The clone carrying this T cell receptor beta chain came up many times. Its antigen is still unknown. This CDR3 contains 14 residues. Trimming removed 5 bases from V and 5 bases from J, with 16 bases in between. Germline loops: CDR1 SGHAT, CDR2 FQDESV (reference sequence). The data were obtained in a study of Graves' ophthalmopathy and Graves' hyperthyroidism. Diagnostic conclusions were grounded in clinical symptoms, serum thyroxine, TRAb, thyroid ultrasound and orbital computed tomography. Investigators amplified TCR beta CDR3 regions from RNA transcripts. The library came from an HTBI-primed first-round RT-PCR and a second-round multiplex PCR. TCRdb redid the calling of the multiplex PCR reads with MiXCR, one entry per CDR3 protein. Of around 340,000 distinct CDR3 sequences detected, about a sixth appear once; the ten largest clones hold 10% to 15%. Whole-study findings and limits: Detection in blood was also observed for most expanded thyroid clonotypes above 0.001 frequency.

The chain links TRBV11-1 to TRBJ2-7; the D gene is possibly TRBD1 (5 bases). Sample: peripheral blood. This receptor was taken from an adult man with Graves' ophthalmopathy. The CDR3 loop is CASSRATRAHEQYF. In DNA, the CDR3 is TGTGCCAGCAGCCGCGCCACCAGGGCCCACGAGCAGTACTTC. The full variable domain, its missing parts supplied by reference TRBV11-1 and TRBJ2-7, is EAEVAQSPRYKITEKSQAVAFWCDPISGHATLYWYRQILGQGPELLVQFQDESVVDDSQLPKDRFSAERLKGVDSTLKIQPAELGDSAMYLCASSRATRAHEQYFGPGTRLTVT.